The entry below gives a single T cell receptor (beta chain) sequence along with its context. Its target is not known. This sample was taken from a study of vaccination effects on CD4 cells after COVID-19. The CDR3 is 13 residues long. The V gene's germline CDR1 is MDHEN and CDR2 SYDVKM. V was shortened by 5 bases and J by 7 bases, with 14 bases between the two germline ends. The method was immunoSEQ multiplex PCR; TCRdb's version includes in-frame clones alone and lacks a portion of them. The top ten clones hold 15% of a sample with approximately 30,000 clones, around 70% of them seen once. Upon completion of under eleven days in culture, CD4+ T cells were isolated. As their vaccination, participants received two doses of either BNT162b2 or mRNA-1273. Cultures got half-medium changes with IL-2 on days 3 and 7.

This specimen was CD4+ T cells from PBMCs cultured without peptide, taken after COVID-19 vaccination. The chain joins TRBV28 to TRBJ1-2; tentative D call: TRBD1 (5 bases). The receptor comes from a human donor who received a COVID-19 vaccine. This chain's CDR3 is CASSAQGVPGYTF. The CDR3 DNA reads as TGTGCCAGCAGTGCTCAGGGAGTGCCTGGCTACACCTTC.